These 22 T cell receptor beta chains originate from one sample sequenced in a study of blood T cell repertoires in COVID-19 (TCRdb year 2020). The library was generated by the immunoSEQ multiplex PCR assay. The table was pulled from immuneACCESS by TCRdb, which kept in-frame rearrangements only. Such tables lose some clones; where checked, under half of the loss comes from unresolved V genes, and the rest has no known cause. The sample table holds around 220,000 clones, of which 90% were seen once. The top ten constitute approximately 15% of the sample. The sample consisted of PBMCs or T cells enriched from blood (not recorded which). Receptors were obtained from a man aged 30 to 39 who had been exposed to COVID-19.

The chain couples TRBV28 to TRBJ1-5; D possibly corresponds to TRBD1 (5 bases). The germline gives CDR1 MDHEN, CDR2 SYDVKM. V shed 6 bases and J shed 0 bases, with 12 bases lying between them. The CDR3 consists of 15 residues. The CDR3 bases are TGTGCCAGCAGGGTTCAGGGAGGTAGCAATCAGCCCCAGCATTTT. This encodes CASRVQGGSNQPQHF.

This chain uses TRBV18 with TRBJ1-6; D not certain. There are 13 residues in the CDR3. Germline CDR1 and CDR2: KGHSH and LQKENI. V was cut by 6 bases and J by 7 bases, with 10 bases left in between. The CDR3 DNA sequence: TGTGCCAGCTCCAGATTAGCCAATTCACCCCTCCACTTT. Protein: CASSRLANSPLHF.

With respect to this clone: The junction does not match germline at one end; this may be a read error. The gene calls are TRBV13 and TRBJ2-2, with 8 bases that match TRBD1. Germline V gene lookup returns CDR1 PRHDT and CDR2 FYEKMQ (reference sequence). The CDR3 contains 15 residues. CDR3 DNA sequence: TGTGCCAGCAGCCCAGGGGGCGGCGCCACCCGGGAGCTGTTTTTT. Its protein is CASSPGGGATRELFF.

This clone was observed a single time. Other DNA sequences in the sample encode the same CDR3. This chain joins TRBV5-4 and TRBJ1-1, with D unclear. The CDR3 is made up of 13 amino acids. Trimming took off 2 bases at V and 1 base at J, with 6 bases between the two ends. Germline V lookup: CDR1 SGHNT, CDR2 YYREEE (reference sequence). The CDR3 spells CASSLAGNTEAFF. CDR3 coding DNA: TGTGCCAGCAGCTTAGCGGGGAACACTGAAGCTTTCTTT.

The rearrangement uses TRBV19 and TRBJ1-3; D gene uncertain. Between the trimmed V and J ends, which lost 9 bases and 3 bases, there was a span of 30 bases. Germline values: CDR1 LNHDA, CDR2 SQIVND (reference sequence). This CDR3 has 19 amino acids. The CDR3 loop is CARPRILGKMSCVGNTIYF. As DNA, the CDR3 is TGTGCCAGGCCACGCATCCTCGGTAAGATGAGTTGTGTTGGAAACACCATATATTTT.

The rearrangement links TRBV5-1 to TRBJ2-2; D not resolved. V gave up 3 bases and J gave up 6 bases, with 6 bases separating them. Germline V gives CDR1 SGHRS, CDR2 YFSETQ. The length of the CDR3 is 12 residues. This chain's CDR3 is CASSSSAGELFF. CDR3 coding DNA: TGCGCCAGCAGCTCCTCGGCCGGGGAGCTGTTTTTT. The variable domain in full, with the rest retrieved from reference TRBV5-1 and TRBJ2-2, is KAGVTQTPRYLIKTRGQQVTLSCSPISGHRSVSWYQQTPGQGLQFLFEYFSETQRNKGNFPGRFSGRQFSNSRSEMNVSTLELGDSALYLCASSSSAGELFFGEGSRLTVL.

The chain recombines TRBV4-2 with TRBJ2-1; 8 bases line up with TRBD2. This CDR3 is 17 amino acids long. CDR1 LGHNA and CDR2 YNFKEQ come from the germline V gene. J lost 0 bases, V lost 1 base, and 5 bases had no gene match. The CDR3 loop reads CASSQVERGPSYNEQFF. In DNA, the CDR3 is TGTGCCAGCAGCCAAGTCGAGCGGGGGCCCTCCTACAATGAGCAGTTCTTC.

The chain joins TRBV5-4 to TRBJ2-6; 11 nucleotides align to TRBD1. The CDR3 runs to 18 residues. V lost 6 bases to trimming and J lost 0 bases; unmatched junction nucleotides: 8. Germline V lookup: CDR1 SGHNT, CDR2 YYREEE (reference sequence). The CDR3 region has the DNA TGTGCCAGCAACATAGCCGGGACAGGGGGCTCTGGGGCCAACGTCCTGACTTTC. Amino acid sequence: CASNIAGTGGSGANVLTF.

This clone was seen a single time. This CDR3 reads CASSYRPHRGGGDYGYTF. In DNA, the CDR3 is TGTGCCAGCAGTTACCGGCCGCACAGGGGCGGAGGGGACTATGGCTACACCTTC. This chain uses TRBV6-2 or TRBV6-3 with TRBJ1-2; TRBD1 aligns across 7 bases. The CDR3 runs 18 residues. Germline loops: CDR1 MNHEY, CDR2 SVGEGT. V lost 2 bases to trimming and J lost 3 bases; unmatched junction nucleotides: 15.

V and J are TRBV19 and TRBJ2-1; unclear D gene. The CDR3 consists of 10 residues. Germline V CDR1 and CDR2: LNHDA, SQIVND (reference sequence). The ends were cut back, 8 bases at V and 7 bases at J, with 6 bases in the middle. In DNA, the CDR3 is TGTGCCAGTGGGCAGAATGAGCAGTTCTTC. It codes for CASGQNEQFF.

This sequence joins TRBV2 and TRBJ2-3; 8 bases line up with TRBD2. Trimming took 0 bases from V and 5 from J; bases not matched to a gene: 13. The length of the CDR3 is 18 residues. CDR1 is SNHLY and CDR2 is FYNNEI in the germline V gene. This CDR3 reads CASSEAPRKRGPQDTQYF. Here the CDR3 DNA reads TGTGCCAGCAGTGAAGCGCCTAGGAAGCGGGGGCCACAAGATACGCAGTATTTT. Combining the CDR3 with reference TRBV2 and TRBJ2-3 gives the whole variable domain EPEVTQTPSHQVTQMGQEVILRCVPISNHLYFYWYRQILGQKVEFLVSFYNNEISEKSEIFDDQFSVERPDGSNFTLKIRSTKLEDSAMYFCASSEAPRKRGPQDTQYFGPGTRLTVL.

The genes are TRBV6-4 and TRBJ2-1; 8 bases line up with TRBD2. Germline CDR1 and CDR2: MRHNA and SNTAGT. This CDR3 has 15 amino acids. Trimming removed 0 bases from V and 4 bases from J; junction bases left unmatched: 2. The CDR3 DNA reads TGTGCCAGCAGTGACTCGGCTAGCGGGTACAATGAGCAGTTCTTC. This gives the protein CASSDSASGYNEQFF.

In its sample, this clone was seen once. As DNA, the CDR3 is TGTGCCAGCAGCGTTAGCGGGGGGGCCACCGGGGAGCTGTTTTTT. Translation gives CASSVSGGATGELFF. This chain joins TRBV9 and TRBJ2-2; 11 bases are a match to TRBD2. After removal of 2 bases from V and 4 bases from J, the junction contained 1 base not matched to a gene. Germline CDR1 SGDLS, CDR2 YYNGEE. CDR3 length equals 15 residues.

J is TRBJ2-7 and V is TRBV4-1; the match to TRBD1 covers 10 bases. The CDR3 is 15 residues long. Trimming took 3 bases from V and 0 from J; bases not matched to a gene: 2. Germline lookup yields CDR1 MGHRA and CDR2 YSYEKL. CDR3 in amino acids: CASSQGQGSSYEQYF. The CDR3 nucleotides read TGCGCCAGCAGCCAGGGACAGGGGAGCTCCTACGAGCAGTACTTC.

This clone was detected only a few times. The chain uses TRBV19 and TRBJ1-3; tentatively, D is TRBD1 (5 bases). Trimming removed 5 bases from V and 0 bases from J, with 14 bases in between. The CDR3 is made up of 16 amino acids. Germline V gene lookup returns CDR1 LNHDA and CDR2 SQIVND (reference sequence). CDR3 protein: CASSPPRQISGNTIYF. CDR3 sequence (DNA): TGTGCCAGTAGTCCCCCTCGACAGATCTCTGGAAACACCATATATTTT. Supplemented by reference TRBV19 and TRBJ1-3, the full variable domain reads DGGITQSPKYLFRKEGQNVTLSCEQNLNHDAMYWYRQDPGQGLRLIYYSQIVNDFQKGDIAEGYSVSREKKESFPLTVTSAQKNPTAFYLCASSPPRQISGNTIYFGEGSWLTVV.

The chain employs TRBV11-3 and TRBJ1-1; possibly TRBD1 for D (5 bases). Trimming left V 0 bases short and J 5 bases short, with 10 bases between. This CDR3 comprises 14 residues. Germline CDR1 reads SGHNT; CDR2 reads YENEEA. CDR3 loop: CASSLEAQGTEAFF. The DNA for the CDR3 is TGTGCCAGCAGCTTAGAGGCCCAGGGAACTGAAGCTTTCTTT.

This clone was observed a few times. V and J are TRBV6-5 and TRBJ1-6; D call uncertain. The CDR3 contains 14 residues. V dropped 2 bases and J dropped 7 bases, with 9 bases sitting between them. Germline V gene sequence: CDR1 MNHEY, CDR2 SVGAGI. CDR3 nucleotide sequence: TGTGCCAGCAGTTACCAAAGGGAGAATTCACCCCTCCACTTT. Translated: CASSYQRENSPLHF.

The chain has TRBV5-1 and TRBJ1-2, with 8 nucleotides matching TRBD1. Germline V lookup: CDR1 SGHRS, CDR2 YFSETQ. The V segment lost 0 bases and the J segment 8 bases; nucleotides outside the gene matches: 6. CDR3 length equals 14 residues. The CDR3 region has the DNA TGCGCCAGCAGCTTGGATCAGGGGGCAAGGGGCTACACCTTC. This translates into CASSLDQGARGYTF.

The J gene is TRBJ2-2, the V gene TRBV7-2, with a possible D match to TRBD1 (5 bases). Trimming removed 3 bases at V and 0 bases at J, with 14 bases between. The CDR3 runs 17 residues. The V gene's germline CDR1 is SGHTA and CDR2 FQGNSA. CDR3 nucleotides: TGTGCCAGCAGCTTCCATTTGCGGACAACGAACACCGGGGAGCTGTTTTTT. Translated: CASSFHLRTTNTGELFF.

J is TRBJ1-4 and V is TRBV2, with D possibly being TRBD1 (6 bases). The germline V gene encodes CDR1 SNHLY and CDR2 FYNNEI. The CDR3 extends over 15 amino acids. V lost 2 bases, J lost 5 bases, and 12 bases lay in between. The CDR3 coding sequence is TGTGCCAGCAGTGAACTTAGGGACAAGAATGAAAAACTGTTTTTT. Its protein product is CASSELRDKNEKLFF.

The genes are TRBV12-3 or TRBV12-4 and TRBJ1-3; D unclear. CDR3 size: 12 residues. V lost 2 bases, J lost 4 bases, and 3 bases lay in between. In nucleotides, the CDR3 is TGTGCCAGCAGTTTAACAGGAAACACCATATATTTT. It encodes CASSLTGNTIYF.

J is TRBJ2-5 and V is TRBV5-4, with 14 positions matching TRBD2. Germline V gene data show CDR1 as SGHNT and CDR2 as YYREEE (reference sequence). V shed 4 bases and J 5 bases; nucleotides not matched to a gene: 7. The CDR3 covers 16 residues. The CDR3 reads CASSTGLAGGLETQYF. The CDR3 DNA follows: TGTGCCAGCAGCACCGGACTAGCGGGGGGTTTGGAGACCCAGTACTTC.